Each of the 24 T cell receptor beta chains below was sequenced from the same sample in a study of blood T cells in healthy people across ages. The authors ran a second PCR of 7 to 11 cycles using a sample-barcoded 5' primer and a J-beta primer mix. TCRdb re-derived calls from the 5' RACE reads in MiXCR, one entry per CDR3 protein. Of around 650,000 distinct CDR3 sequences detected, approximately 40% appear once; the ten largest clones hold about 32%. Sequencing was done on a sample of blood. The receptors were sampled from an elderly man in good health.

This clonotype was found a few times. The chain employs TRBV7-2 and TRBJ1-2, with D hard to call. Trimming removed 4 bases at V and 0 bases at J, with 12 bases between. The CDR3 runs 15 residues. Germline V gives CDR1 SGHTA, CDR2 FQGNSA. This chain's CDR3 is CASSSYLQANYGYTF. CDR3 coding DNA: TGTGCCAGCAGCTCTTACCTTCAAGCTAACTATGGCTACACCTTC. Filled out from reference TRBV7-2 and TRBJ1-2, the complete variable domain reads GAGVSQSPSNKVTEKGKDVELRCDPISGHTALYWYRQSLGQGLEFLIYFQGNSAPDKSGLPSDRFSAERTGGSVSTLTIQRTQQEDSAVYLCASSSYLQANYGYTFGSGTRLTVV.

The rearrangement links TRBV20-1 to TRBJ1-1; D gene uncertain. Germline-derived CDR1 and CDR2 are DFQATT and SNEGSKA (reference sequence). The V and J ends lost 4 bases and 7 bases respectively, with 10 bases between them. This CDR3 is 11 amino acids long. The CDR3 region is CSAMVRVEAFF. The CDR3 DNA follows: TGCAGTGCTATGGTACGGGTTGAAGCTTTCTTT.

This chain connects TRBV7-9 to TRBJ2-7, with D maybe TRBD1 (6 bases). The V end was cut by 5 bases, the J end by 3 bases, with 17 bases between. The V gene's germline CDR1 is SEHNR and CDR2 FQNEAQ (reference sequence). This CDR3 comprises 15 residues. The chain's CDR3 is CASSPRTDPIYEQYF. The CDR3 DNA sequence: TGTGCCAGCAGCCCCCGGACAGACCCAATCTACGAGCAGTACTTC.

This clonotype was picked up a small number of times. This rearrangement joins TRBV29-1 to TRBJ2-1, with D hard to call. The CDR3 has 12 residues. Germline CDR1 SQVTM, CDR2 ANQGSEA. Deletions cut 4 bases from V and 5 bases from J, with 9 bases between. CDR3 coding DNA: TGCAGCGTTGCGGTTGGGAACAATGAGCAGTTCTTC. Translated, it gives CSVAVGNNEQFF.

This clonotype has just a few counts. In DNA, the CDR3 is TGCAGTGCTAGAGACCCGGGAGGGACGGGCGAGCAGTACTTC. Translation: CSARDPGGTGEQYF. The chain carries TRBV20-1 and TRBJ2-7; 8 nucleotides line up with TRBD2. This CDR3 contains 14 residues. Germline CDR1 reads DFQATT; CDR2 reads SNEGSKA (reference sequence). After removal of 0 bases from V and 6 bases from J, the junction contained 7 bases not matched to a gene.

V usage is TRBV6-5 and J usage is TRBJ1-1, with 9 nucleotides matching TRBD1. CDR3 length: 13 residues. Germline V gene sequence: CDR1 MNHEY, CDR2 SVGAGI. The trim removed 7 bases at V and 5 bases at J, leaving 5 bases unmatched. CDR3 bases: TGTGCCAGCACTCGACAGGGGGGGACTGAAGCTTTCTTT. Translated, it gives CASTRQGGTEAFF.

CDR3 bases: TGCAGTGCTAGAGAAGAGGTGAAGACAGATACGCAGTATTTT. Translating it yields CSAREEVKTDTQYF. This chain connects TRBV20-1 to TRBJ2-3, with unresolved D. The CDR3 spans 14 residues. In germline, CDR1 is DFQATT, CDR2 SNEGSKA (reference sequence). Trimming took 0 bases from V and 3 from J, leaving 10 bases between them.

The gene calls are TRBV23-1 and TRBJ2-5; 8 bases align to TRBD1. TRBV23-1 is treated as an ORF (open reading frame) with a function not yet certain. This CDR3 has 15 amino acids. The V gene end was trimmed by 0 bases and the J gene end by 5 bases; junction bases not matched to a gene: 5. CDR3 coding DNA: TGCGCCAGCAGTCAATCGGGCAGGGGGCAGGAGACCCAGTACTTC. It codes for CASSQSGRGQETQYF.

This sequence joins TRBV20-1 and TRBJ2-1; possibly TRBD2 for D (6 bases). The closer fit of TRBJ2-7 to the DNA end suggests the J call may be wrong. This CDR3 is built from 16 residues. From germline, CDR1 is DFQATT and CDR2 SNEGSKA (reference sequence). This chain's CDR3 is CSVTRTGLANGYEQYF. The CDR3 DNA follows: TGCAGTGTTACACGGACGGGGCTAGCGAATGGCTACGAGCAGTACTTC.

Of note for this clonotype: This may be a read error, as it is one base from a much larger clone. The gene calls are TRBV7-2 and TRBJ2-5; possibly TRBD2 for D (6 bases). In germline, CDR1 is SGHTA, CDR2 FQGNSA. The length of the CDR3 is 14 residues. In DNA, the CDR3 is TGTGCCGGCAGCTTATCGGGGGTCAAAGAGACCCAGTACTTC. It is translated as CAGSLSGVKETQYF.

This clonotype was counted a few times. This chain links TRBV28 with TRBJ2-7; TRBD2 matches at 12 bases. With 9 bases clipped from V and 10 bases from J, the junction kept 13 bases outside the gene matches. Germline V gene lookup returns CDR1 MDHEN and CDR2 SYDVKM. The CDR3 covers 14 residues. The CDR3 DNA reads as TGTGCCAGTGGCCCTAGCGGGAGGGCAGGGTCCCAGTACTTC. As protein: CASGPSGRAGSQYF. Full variable domain (outside the CDR3, taken from reference TRBV28 and TRBJ2-7): DVKVTQSSRYLVKRTGEKVFLECVQDMDHENMFWYRQDPGLGLRLIYFSYDVKMKEKGDIPEGYSVSREKKERFSLILESASTNQTSMYLCASGPSGRAGSQYFGPGTRLTVT.

V usage is TRBV5-1 and J usage is TRBJ2-4, with D perhaps matching TRBD1 or TRBD2 (5 bases each). With the DNA end fitting TRBJ2-5 better, the J assignment may be wrong. Germline V gene sequence: CDR1 SGHRS, CDR2 YFSETQ. This CDR3 is 15 amino acids long. The CDR3 sequence is CASKLSAGTKETQYF. The CDR3 DNA follows: TGCGCCAGCAAATTGTCGGCAGGGACCAAAGAGACCCAGTACTTC.

The chain employs TRBV12-3 or TRBV12-4 and TRBJ2-7; tentative D call: TRBD2 (6 bases). Trimming removed 3 bases from V and 5 bases from J, with 11 bases in between. The CDR3 has 13 amino acids. The chain's CDR3 is CASSFGGSHEQYF. The CDR3 coding sequence is TGTGCCAGCAGTTTTGGGGGGAGCCACGAGCAGTACTTC.

This clonotype was counted a few times. This chain connects TRBV29-1 to TRBJ1-2; D is unclear. CDR3 length equals 12 residues. Trimming left V 0 bases short and J 3 bases short, with 5 bases between. CDR1 is SQVTM and CDR2 is ANQGSEA in the germline V gene. This chain's CDR3 is CSVEDSDYGYTF. CDR3 nucleotides: TGCAGCGTTGAAGACAGCGACTATGGCTACACCTTC.

This clonotype showed up just a few times. The J gene is TRBJ2-7, the V gene TRBV6-5, with D possibly TRBD1 on 6 matching bases. The germline V gene encodes CDR1 MNHEY and CDR2 SVGAGI. The CDR3 is 15 amino acids. Trimming took 0 bases from V and 2 from J, leaving 11 bases between them. The CDR3 loop reads CASSYSGYRAYEQYF. The CDR3 DNA reads TGTGCCAGCAGTTACTCGGGGTACAGGGCCTACGAGCAGTACTTC.

V usage is TRBV10-1 and J usage is TRBJ2-2; TRBD1 agrees at 7 bases. The CDR3 runs to 17 residues. Germline values: CDR1 WNHNN, CDR2 SYGVQD (reference sequence). Unmatched junction bases numbered 10, after V lost 4 bases and J lost 2 bases. Here the CDR3 reads CASSGRPGQSNTGELFF. As DNA, the CDR3 is TGCGCCAGCAGTGGGAGGCCGGGACAGAGTAACACCGGGGAGCTGTTTTTT.

V gene TRBV7-3 combines with J gene TRBJ2-5; no clear D gene. Between the trimmed V and J ends, which lost 7 bases and 11 bases, there was a span of 23 bases. Germline V gene data show CDR1 as SGHTA and CDR2 as FQGTGA. This CDR3 is 14 amino acids long. The CDR3 DNA sequence: TGTGCCAGCACCCCGTCCACGATTAACAATGAGCAGTACTTC. Protein: CASTPSTINNEQYF. Combining the CDR3 with reference TRBV7-3 and TRBJ2-5 gives the whole variable domain GAGVSQTPSNKVTEKGKYVELRCDPISGHTALYWYRQSLGQGPEFLIYFQGTGAADDSGLPNDRFFAVRPEGSVSTLKIQRTERGDSAVYLCASTPSTINNEQYFGPGTRLLVL.

This chain links TRBV12-5 with TRBJ1-1, with 8 bases aligning to TRBD1. V lost 5 bases, J lost 0 bases, and 8 bases stayed unmatched. Germline-derived CDR1 and CDR2 are LGHNT and FRNRAP. The CDR3 spans 16 residues. The CDR3 DNA reads TGTGCTAGTGGTCGATCGGGACAGGAGATGAACACTGAAGCTTTCTTT. This sequence encodes CASGRSGQEMNTEAFF. Using reference TRBV12-5 and TRBJ1-1 for the parts outside the CDR3, the full variable domain is DARVTQTPRHKVTEMGQEVTMRCQPILGHNTVFWYRQTMMQGLELLAYFRNRAPLDDSGMPKDRFSAEMPDATLATLKIQPSEPRDSAVYFCASGRSGQEMNTEAFFGQGTRLTVV.

The J gene is TRBJ2-5, the V gene TRBV6-5; 10 positions match TRBD1. This CDR3 spans 15 amino acids. J lost 3 bases, V lost 2 bases, and 3 bases had no gene match. The germline gives CDR1 MNHEY, CDR2 SVGAGI. The CDR3 protein is CASSYRDRGEETQYF. As DNA, the CDR3 is TGTGCCAGCAGTTACCGGGACAGGGGTGAAGAGACCCAGTACTTC.

A few counts support this clonotype. The J gene is TRBJ1-1, the V gene TRBV3-1; D is possibly TRBD1 (6 bases). CDR1 and CDR2 from the germline V gene are LGHDT and YNNKEL (reference sequence). The CDR3 totals 14 residues. The V gene lost 4 bases and the J gene lost 1 base, with 10 bases spanning the gap. CDR3 loop: CASSRTGPNTEAFF. In DNA form, the CDR3 reads TGTGCCAGCAGCCGAACAGGGCCGAACACTGAAGCTTTCTTT.

The V and J genes are TRBV20-1 and TRBJ2-1; D is perhaps TRBD1 (6 bases). Germline CDR1 and CDR2: DFQATT and SNEGSKA (reference sequence). Trimming pared 3 bases from V and 0 bases from J, leaving 24 bases between. This CDR3 comprises 19 residues. The CDR3 is CSASDGTVAGDLSYNEQFF. The CDR3 DNA is TGCAGTGCTAGTGACGGGACCGTAGCAGGGGACCTCTCCTACAATGAGCAGTTCTTC.

This clonotype appeared a few times. The chain combines TRBV7-2 with TRBJ2-5, with no clear D. The CDR3 consists of 14 residues. The V end was cut by 8 bases, the J end by 2 bases, with 15 bases between. Per the germline V gene, CDR1 is SGHTA and CDR2 is FQGNSA. The CDR3 is CASASPTEQETQYF. The CDR3, as DNA: TGTGCCAGCGCATCCCCCACAGAACAAGAGACCCAGTACTTC.

The V call is TRBV12-3 or TRBV12-4, the J call TRBJ2-3, with D hard to call. Trimming took 4 bases from V and 4 from J, leaving 9 bases between them. The CDR3 totals 13 residues. The CDR3 bases are TGTGCCAGCAGTTCCAGCGCAGCAGATACGCAGTATTTT. Residues: CASSSSAADTQYF.

V gene TRBV5-6 combines with J gene TRBJ2-3; either TRBD1 or TRBD2 may fit D (5 bases each). In germline, CDR1 is SGHDT, CDR2 YYEEEE. CDR3 length equals 16 residues. V was shortened by 6 bases and J by 4 bases, with 21 bases between the two germline ends. The CDR3 sequence: CASTYPGTPTADTQYF. The CDR3 nucleotides are TGTGCCAGCACCTATCCCGGGACCCCGACAGCAGATACGCAGTATTTT.